This TCR beta chain is from a study of blood T cell repertoires in COVID-19. In the study overall: The cDNA or gDNA used as material had been derived from T cells, B-cell-depleted T cells, or PBMCs.

With 7 bases removed from V and 6 bases from J, the gap between germline ends came to 16 bases. The CDR3 loop spans 13 amino acids. Germline loops: CDR1 MDHEN, CDR2 SYDVKM. Measured with immunoSEQ multiplex PCR; TCRdb has only the in-frame clones, and not every one. The table includes about 120,000 clones, over 60% detected once. The J gene is TRBJ2-7, the V gene TRBV28, with a possible D match to TRBD2 (7 bases). The sequence was obtained from a human donor in a cohort sampled during active COVID-19. The source material was peripheral blood. The CDR3 protein is CASTAGEGREQYF. CDR3 DNA: TGTGCCAGCACCGCAGGGGAGGGGCGCGAGCAGTACTTC.